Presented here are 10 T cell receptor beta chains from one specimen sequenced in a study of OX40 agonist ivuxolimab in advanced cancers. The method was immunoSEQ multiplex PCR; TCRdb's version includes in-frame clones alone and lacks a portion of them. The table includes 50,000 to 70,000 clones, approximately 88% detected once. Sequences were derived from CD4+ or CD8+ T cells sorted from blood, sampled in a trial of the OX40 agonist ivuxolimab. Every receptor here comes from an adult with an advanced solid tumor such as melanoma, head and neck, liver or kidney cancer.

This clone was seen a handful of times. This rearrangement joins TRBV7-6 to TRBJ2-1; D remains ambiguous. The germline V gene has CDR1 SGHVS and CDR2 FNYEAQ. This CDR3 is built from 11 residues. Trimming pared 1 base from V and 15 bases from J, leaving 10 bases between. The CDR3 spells CASSLGLTWFF. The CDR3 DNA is TGTGCCAGCAGCTTAGGGCTAACCTGGTTCTTC. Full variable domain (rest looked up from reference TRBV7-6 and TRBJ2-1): GAGVSQSPRYKVTKRGQDVALRCDPISGHVSLYWYRQALGQGPEFLTYFNYEAQQDKSGLPNDRFSAERPEGSISTLTIQRTEQRDSAMYRCASSLGLTWFFGPGTRLTVL.

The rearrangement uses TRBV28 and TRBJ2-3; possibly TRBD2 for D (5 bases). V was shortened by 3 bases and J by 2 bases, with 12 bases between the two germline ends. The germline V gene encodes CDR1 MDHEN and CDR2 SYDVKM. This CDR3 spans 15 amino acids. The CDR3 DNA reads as TGTGCCAGCAGTTTGCAGCGGATATTCACAGATACGCAGTATTTT. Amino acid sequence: CASSLQRIFTDTQYF.

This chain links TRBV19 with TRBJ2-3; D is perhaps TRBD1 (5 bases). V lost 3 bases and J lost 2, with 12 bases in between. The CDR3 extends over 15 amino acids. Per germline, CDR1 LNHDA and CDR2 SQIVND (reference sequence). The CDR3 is CASSIRDSHTDTQYF. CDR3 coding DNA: TGTGCCAGTAGTATCCGAGACAGTCACACAGATACGCAGTATTTT.

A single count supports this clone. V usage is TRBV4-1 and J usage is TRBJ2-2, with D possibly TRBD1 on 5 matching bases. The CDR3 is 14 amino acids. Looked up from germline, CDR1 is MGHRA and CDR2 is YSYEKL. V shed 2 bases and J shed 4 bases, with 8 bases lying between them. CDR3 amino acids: CASSQQGGTGELFF. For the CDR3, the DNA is TGCGCCAGCAGCCAACAGGGCGGCACCGGGGAGCTGTTTTTT.

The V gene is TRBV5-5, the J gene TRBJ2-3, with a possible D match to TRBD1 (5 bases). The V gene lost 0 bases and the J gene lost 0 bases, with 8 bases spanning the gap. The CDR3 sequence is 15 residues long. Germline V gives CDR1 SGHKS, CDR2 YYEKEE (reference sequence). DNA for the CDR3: TGTGCCAGCAGCTTGGGACAGACTAGCACAGATACGCAGTATTTT. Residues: CASSLGQTSTDTQYF.

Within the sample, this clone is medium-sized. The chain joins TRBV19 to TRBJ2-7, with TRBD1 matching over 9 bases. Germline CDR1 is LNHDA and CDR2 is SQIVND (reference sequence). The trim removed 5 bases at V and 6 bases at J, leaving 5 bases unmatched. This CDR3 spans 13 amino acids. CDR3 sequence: CASSYGTGSEQYF. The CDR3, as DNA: TGTGCCAGTAGTTACGGGACAGGGTCCGAGCAGTACTTC.

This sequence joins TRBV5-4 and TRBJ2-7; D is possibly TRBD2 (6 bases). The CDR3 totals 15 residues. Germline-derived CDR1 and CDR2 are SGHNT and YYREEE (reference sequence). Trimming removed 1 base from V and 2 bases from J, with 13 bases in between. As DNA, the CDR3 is TGTGCCAGCAGCTTGTGGGGGGAGGTTCCCTACGAGCAGTACTTC. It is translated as CASSLWGEVPYEQYF.

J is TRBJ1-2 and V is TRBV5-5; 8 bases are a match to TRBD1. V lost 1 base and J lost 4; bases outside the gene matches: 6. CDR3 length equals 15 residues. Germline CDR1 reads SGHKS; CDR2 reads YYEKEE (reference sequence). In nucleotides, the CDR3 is TGTGCCAGCAGCTTGCGGACAGGGCTAGGCTATGGCTACACCTTC. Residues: CASSLRTGLGYGYTF.

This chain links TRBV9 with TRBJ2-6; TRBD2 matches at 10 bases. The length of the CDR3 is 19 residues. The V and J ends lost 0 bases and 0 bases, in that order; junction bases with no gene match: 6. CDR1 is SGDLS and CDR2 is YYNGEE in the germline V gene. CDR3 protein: CASSVGELAGFSGANVLTF. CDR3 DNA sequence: TGTGCCAGCAGCGTAGGCGAACTAGCGGGGTTCTCTGGGGCCAACGTCCTGACTTTC.

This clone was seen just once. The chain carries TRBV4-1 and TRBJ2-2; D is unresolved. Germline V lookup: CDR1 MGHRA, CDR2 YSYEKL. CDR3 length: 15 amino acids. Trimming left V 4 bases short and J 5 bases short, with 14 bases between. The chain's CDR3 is CASSPYGGPTGELFF. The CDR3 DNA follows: TGCGCCAGCAGCCCCTATGGCGGACCAACCGGGGAGCTGTTTTTT.